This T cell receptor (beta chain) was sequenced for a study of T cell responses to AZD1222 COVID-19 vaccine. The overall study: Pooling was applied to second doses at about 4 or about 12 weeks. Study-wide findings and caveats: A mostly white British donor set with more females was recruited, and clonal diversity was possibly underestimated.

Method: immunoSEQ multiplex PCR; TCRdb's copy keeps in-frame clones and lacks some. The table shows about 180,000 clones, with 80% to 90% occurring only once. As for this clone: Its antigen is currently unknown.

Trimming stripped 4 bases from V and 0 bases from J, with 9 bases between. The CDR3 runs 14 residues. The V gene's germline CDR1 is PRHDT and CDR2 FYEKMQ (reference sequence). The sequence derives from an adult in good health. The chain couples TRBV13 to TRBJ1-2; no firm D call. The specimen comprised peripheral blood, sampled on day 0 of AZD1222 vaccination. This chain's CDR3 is CASSSGDSNYGYTF. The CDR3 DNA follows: TGTGCCAGCAGCTCGGGAGATTCTAACTATGGCTACACCTTC.